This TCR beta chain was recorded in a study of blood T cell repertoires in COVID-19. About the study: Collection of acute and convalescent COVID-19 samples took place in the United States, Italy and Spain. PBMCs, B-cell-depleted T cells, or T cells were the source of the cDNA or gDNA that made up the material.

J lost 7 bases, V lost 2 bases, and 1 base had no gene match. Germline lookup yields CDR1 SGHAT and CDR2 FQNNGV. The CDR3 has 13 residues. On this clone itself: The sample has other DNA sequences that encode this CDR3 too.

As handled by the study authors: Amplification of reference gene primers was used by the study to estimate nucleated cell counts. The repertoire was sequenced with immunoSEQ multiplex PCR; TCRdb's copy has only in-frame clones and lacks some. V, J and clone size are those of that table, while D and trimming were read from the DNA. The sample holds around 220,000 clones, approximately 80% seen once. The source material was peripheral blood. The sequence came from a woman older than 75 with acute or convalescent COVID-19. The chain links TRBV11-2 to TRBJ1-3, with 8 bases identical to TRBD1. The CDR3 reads CASSLTGGNTIYF. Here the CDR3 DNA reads TGTGCCAGCAGCTTAACAGGGGGGAACACCATATATTTT.